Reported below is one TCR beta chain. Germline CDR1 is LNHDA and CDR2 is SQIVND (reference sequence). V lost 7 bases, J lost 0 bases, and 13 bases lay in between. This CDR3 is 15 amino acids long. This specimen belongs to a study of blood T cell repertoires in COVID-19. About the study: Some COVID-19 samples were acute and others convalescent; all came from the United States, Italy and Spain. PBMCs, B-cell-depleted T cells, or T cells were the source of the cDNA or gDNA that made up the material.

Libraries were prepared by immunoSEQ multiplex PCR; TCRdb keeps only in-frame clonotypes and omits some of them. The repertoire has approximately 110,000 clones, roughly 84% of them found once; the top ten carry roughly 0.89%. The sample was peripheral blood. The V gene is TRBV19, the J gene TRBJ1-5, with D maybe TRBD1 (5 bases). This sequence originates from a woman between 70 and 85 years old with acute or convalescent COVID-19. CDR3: CASIGGGYSNQPQHF. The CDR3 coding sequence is TGTGCCAGTATCGGGGGAGGTTATAGCAATCAGCCCCAGCATTTT.